Sequencing of this TCR beta chain was carried out in a study of T cells in Graves' hyperthyroidism and ophthalmopathy. Germline V lookup: CDR1 KGHDR, CDR2 SFDVKD. The CDR3 runs 16 residues. Graves' hyperthyroidism is called stable when ophthalmopathy does not progress within 18 months. Fresh peripheral blood, 10 ml, was the source of the PBMCs. This clonotype was seen only once. Its antigen is undetermined. A read error may explain this, as a much larger clone is one base away. TCR beta CDR3 region amplification was performed from RNA transcripts. A first-round RT-PCR of the TCR CDR3 used the HTBI primer set. MiXCR, run by TCRdb on the multiplex PCR reads, gives a single entry per CDR3 protein. The sample gives around 620,000 distinct CDR3 sequences, around 15% of which show up once; approximately 3.8% is in the top ten. Study-wide results and caveats: Most clonotypes that expanded in the thyroid above 0.001 also showed up in blood.

The sequence was collected from a woman in her twenties or thirties with Graves' hyperthyroidism. The chain employs TRBV24-1 and TRBJ2-1; weak D call: TRBD2 (6 bases). Sequenced: blood. The CDR3 bases are TGTACCACCAGTGGCATTAGCGGCAGCTCCTACAATGAGCAGTTCTTC. Protein sequence: CTTSGISGSSYNEQFF.